These 27 T cell receptor beta chains originate from one sample sequenced in a study of T cell repertoires in cytomegalovirus infection. These receptors' targets are unknown. TCRdb re-called the reads through MiXCR, storing one row per CDR3 protein. This repertoire shows some 800,000 distinct CDR3 sequences, roughly 29% found once; its top ten account for 13%. The source was cultured CD8+ T cells from PBMCs, collected from culture after CMV antigen stimulation. The receptors derive from a human donor in good health (CMV status not recorded). Some clones in this sample may be carry-over from other donors' samples.

Ten or more counts support this clonotype. V gene TRBV12-3 or TRBV12-4 combines with J gene TRBJ1-2, with D hard to call. Trimming removed 5 bases at V and 3 bases at J, with 10 bases between. This CDR3 region has 13 residues. CDR3 residues: CASSPGRYYGYTF. CDR3 in DNA: TGTGCCAGCAGTCCCGGACGGTACTATGGCTACACCTTC.

This clonotype was seen a few times. The gene calls are TRBV7-6 and TRBJ2-3, with D possibly being TRBD1 or TRBD2 (6 bases each). The germline gives CDR1 SGHVS, CDR2 FNYEAQ. This CDR3 has 16 amino acids. Trimming cost V 1 base and J 0 bases, with 11 bases left between them. The CDR3 reads CASSLEQGRSTDTQYF. The CDR3 DNA follows: TGTGCCAGCAGCTTAGAGCAGGGGAGGAGCACAGATACGCAGTATTTT.

Ten or more counts support this clonotype. The V gene is TRBV7-2, the J gene TRBJ1-2, with D hard to call. Germline V gene lookup returns CDR1 SGHTA and CDR2 FQGNSA. V shed 5 bases and J shed 5 bases, with 6 bases lying between them. This CDR3 is 11 amino acids long. CDR3 sequence reads: CASSNNYGYTF. The CDR3 region has the DNA TGTGCCAGCAGCAACAATTATGGCTACACCTTC.

This clonotype turned up a few times. The chain carries TRBV2 and TRBJ2-7, with D maybe TRBD1 (6 bases). The V gene's germline CDR1 is SNHLY and CDR2 FYNNEI. The CDR3 length is 13 residues. The V gene lost 4 bases and the J gene lost 7 bases, with 14 bases spanning the gap. CDR3 in DNA: TGTGCCAGCAGTGGCAGGGGAGTGGGGGAGCAGTACGTC. Its protein is CASSGRGVGEQYV.

Only a few counts were recorded for this clonotype. The chain carries TRBV10-3 and TRBJ1-3, with 7 bases fitting TRBD1. The V segment lost 6 bases and the J segment 0 bases; nucleotides outside the gene matches: 26. There are 22 residues in the CDR3. The germline V gene has CDR1 ENHRY and CDR2 SYGVKD. The CDR3 spells CAIRIMTGSPPRPTLSGNTIYF. CDR3 nucleotides: TGTGCCATCAGGATCATGACAGGGTCCCCACCGAGACCTACTCTCTCTGGAAACACCATATATTTT.

The chain recombines TRBV28 with TRBJ1-1; D possibly corresponds to TRBD1 (6 bases). V lost 7 bases and J 2 bases, leaving 14 bases between the germline ends. Germline V CDR1 and CDR2: MDHEN, SYDVKM. CDR3 length: 14 residues. The CDR3 reads CASTLRGHNTEAFF. The CDR3 bases are TGTGCCAGCACCCTAAGGGGACACAACACTGAAGCTTTCTTT.

This clonotype was observed a few times. The rearrangement joins TRBV7-9 to TRBJ1-1, with D possibly TRBD1 on 6 matching bases. V lost 5 bases, J lost 1 base, and 17 bases lay in between. From germline, CDR1 is SEHNR and CDR2 FQNEAQ (reference sequence). CDR3 length equals 16 residues. The CDR3 region is CASSPLGGLKNTEAFF. CDR3 coding DNA: TGTGCCAGCAGCCCACTAGGGGGACTTAAGAACACTGAAGCTTTCTTT.

The rearrangement links TRBV12-5 to TRBJ2-2; D is possibly TRBD1 (6 bases). CDR1 and CDR2 (germline): LGHNT, FRNRAP. Between the trimmed V and J ends, which lost 2 bases and 5 bases, there was a span of 9 bases. The CDR3 has 14 amino acids. CDR3 sequence: CASGLHRETGELFF. The DNA of the CDR3 is TGTGCTAGTGGTTTGCACAGGGAGACCGGGGAGCTGTTTTTT.

This clonotype turned up a few times. This chain uses TRBV6-1 with TRBJ2-3, with 9 bases aligning to TRBD2. With V trimmed by 7 bases and J by 1 base, 3 bases remained unmatched. Germline V gene lookup returns CDR1 MNHNS and CDR2 SASEGT. The CDR3 sequence is 14 residues long. CDR3 loop: CASKRTSGTDTQYF. Written as DNA, the CDR3 is TGTGCCAGCAAGAGGACTAGCGGCACAGATACGCAGTATTTT.

The genes are TRBV19 and TRBJ2-1; D is unclear. The V gene's germline CDR1 is LNHDA and CDR2 SQIVND (reference sequence). V dropped 7 bases and J dropped 0 bases, with 13 bases sitting between them. The CDR3 extends over 15 amino acids. The CDR3, as DNA: TGTGCCAGTACCCTGGGGAAGAGCTCCTACAATGAGCAGTTCTTC. Its protein is CASTLGKSSYNEQFF.

The rearrangement links TRBV27 to TRBJ2-1; TRBD1 matches at 7 bases. The germline CDR1 and CDR2 sequences are MNHEY and SMNVEV (reference sequence). CDR3 length: 13 amino acids. V lost 5 bases to trimming and J lost 7 bases; unmatched junction nucleotides: 5. CDR3 sequence: CASSTRGHNEQFF. The CDR3 region has the DNA TGTGCCAGCAGTACAAGGGGGCATAATGAGCAGTTCTTC.

This clonotype has more than one count but fewer than ten. The rearrangement joins TRBV4-1 to TRBJ2-1; D is perhaps TRBD1 (5 bases). The CDR3 loop spans 16 amino acids. The ends were cut back, 3 bases at V and 4 bases at J, with 16 bases in the middle. Looked up from germline, CDR1 is MGHRA and CDR2 is YSYEKL. DNA of the CDR3: TGCGCCAGCAGCCAGAGCAGTATTCAGGGTTACAATGAGCAGTTCTTC. Translation: CASSQSSIQGYNEQFF.

This clonotype was picked up a small number of times. This chain links TRBV19 with TRBJ1-1; D is uncertain. Trimming pared 5 bases from V and 0 bases from J, leaving 22 bases between. Germline assignment: CDR1 LNHDA and CDR2 SQIVND (reference sequence). The CDR3 contains 18 residues. This CDR3 is CASSPARAAVVMNTEAFF. CDR3 nucleotides: TGTGCCAGTAGTCCGGCTCGAGCAGCGGTCGTAATGAACACTGAAGCTTTCTTT. The whole variable domain, remainder taken from reference TRBV19 and TRBJ1-1, is DGGITQSPKYLFRKEGQNVTLSCEQNLNHDAMYWYRQDPGQGLRLIYYSQIVNDFQKGDIAEGYSVSREKKESFPLTVTSAQKNPTAFYLCASSPARAAVVMNTEAFFGQGTRLTVV.

This clonotype was seen a handful of times. The V call is TRBV5-1, the J call TRBJ2-5; tentative D call: TRBD1 (6 bases). The CDR3 is made up of 17 amino acids. Per germline, CDR1 SGHRS and CDR2 YFSETQ. The V and J ends lost 5 bases and 5 bases respectively, with 25 bases between them. CDR3 nucleotide sequence: TGCGCCAGCAGTCTTTTGGGACACCAGGCTAGATTGGAGACCCAGTACTTC. It translates to CASSLLGHQARLETQYF.

The chain uses TRBV4-1 and TRBJ2-3; the match to TRBD2 covers 12 bases. V was clipped by 3 bases and J by 1 base; unmatched bases: 2. The CDR3 contains 16 residues. CDR1 is MGHRA, CDR2 YSYEKL, per germline. The CDR3 here is CASSHRLAGGTDTQYF. The CDR3 nucleotides read TGCGCCAGCAGCCATCGACTAGCGGGGGGCACAGATACGCAGTATTTT.

Many counts were recorded for this clonotype. The chain links TRBV7-2 to TRBJ1-5; a possible D gene is TRBD1 (5 bases). The CDR3 length is 23 residues. In germline, CDR1 is SGHTA, CDR2 FQGNSA. Trimming removed 2 bases from V and 2 bases from J, with 34 bases in between. The CDR3 DNA follows: TGTGCCAGCAGCTTAAGAGGGGCTTCCACCGTTCAGGGTCGGAGGAGTGGCAATCAGCCCCAGCATTTT. It codes for CASSLRGASTVQGRRSGNQPQHF.

This clonotype turned up a few times. This chain joins TRBV7-4 and TRBJ2-7; 7 bases fit TRBD1. Trimming cost V 4 bases and J 0 bases; bases outside gene matches: 15. The germline CDR1 and CDR2 sequences are SGHVT and SQSDAQ. CDR3 length equals 18 residues. In DNA form, the CDR3 reads TGTGCCAGCAGCTCTCCCCTACGGACAGGCACGAGCTCCTACGAGCAGTACTTC. It is translated as CASSSPLRTGTSSYEQYF.

As to this clonotype: One end of the junction varies from germline; a read error may be responsible. V and J are TRBV6-8 and TRBJ2-3, with D possibly TRBD2 on 5 matching bases. CDR3 length: 14 residues. Germline V gives CDR1 MNHGY, CDR2 SAAAGT. CDR3 sequence (DNA): TGTGCCAGCAGGTACTCGGGGAGCCGAGATACGCAGTATTTT. Translated: CASRYSGSRDTQYF.

This clonotype was seen more than once but under ten times. The J gene is TRBJ2-1, the V gene TRBV4-1; TRBD1 or TRBD2 may be the D gene (5 bases each). This CDR3 is built from 14 residues. Germline CDR1 is MGHRA and CDR2 is YSYEKL. Between the trimmed V and J ends, which lost 8 bases and 8 bases, there was a span of 19 bases. The CDR3 coding sequence is TGCGCCAGCGAACTAGGGGTGGATTCGGATGAGCAGTTCTTC. Protein product: CASELGVDSDEQFF.

This clonotype was recorded a few times. The junction differs from germline at one of its ends, possibly a read error. The genes are TRBV6-1 and TRBJ1-2; 8 bases fit TRBD1. Germline CDR1 and CDR2: MNHNS and SASEGT. The CDR3 runs to 13 residues. The CDR3 DNA reads as TGTGCCAGCACTACAGGGGGATTATTGACCCCACTCTTC. Amino acid sequence: CASTTGGLLTPLF.

The V call is TRBV12-3 or TRBV12-4, the J call TRBJ1-2; no firm D call. V was pared by 2 bases and J by 6 bases, with 10 bases between. CDR3 size: 13 residues. The CDR3 is CASSLSVLDGYTF. CDR3 DNA sequence: TGTGCCAGCAGTTTATCCGTACTGGATGGCTACACCTTC.

J is TRBJ2-1 and V is TRBV15, with D perhaps TRBD2 (5 bases). Germline CDR1 and CDR2: LNHNV and YYDKDF (reference sequence). The CDR3 spans 13 residues. Trimming took 1 base from V and 9 from J, leaving 10 bases between them. CDR3 sequence: CATSRGGRGEQFF. The CDR3 DNA follows: TGTGCCACCAGCAGAGGAGGGAGAGGTGAGCAGTTCTTC.

This clonotype was recorded a few times. V usage is TRBV28 and J usage is TRBJ1-5, with 11 bases aligning to TRBD1. Trimming removed 5 bases from V and 6 bases from J; junction bases left unmatched: 6. CDR1 is MDHEN and CDR2 is SYDVKM in the germline V gene. The CDR3 is 15 amino acids. The CDR3 DNA is TGTGCCAGCAGTCAGGACAGGGGGCTAGGTCAGCCCCAGCATTTT. This encodes CASSQDRGLGQPQHF. Complete variable domain (other parts from reference TRBV28 and TRBJ1-5): DVKVTQSSRYLVKRTGEKVFLECVQDMDHENMFWYRQDPGLGLRLIYFSYDVKMKEKGDIPEGYSVSREKKERFSLILESASTNQTSMYLCASSQDRGLGQPQHFGDGTRLSIL.

CDR3 nucleotide sequence: TGTGCCAGTACCCGGACAGGGAGCGATGGCTACACCTTC. Residues: CASTRTGSDGYTF. The chain recombines TRBV19 with TRBJ1-2, with 8 bases fitting TRBD1. Trimming at V came to 7 bases and at J to 6 bases, leaving 7 bases not matched to a gene. The CDR3 runs to 13 residues. Germline V gene data show CDR1 as LNHDA and CDR2 as SQIVND (reference sequence).

Here the CDR3 reads CAISDPSRLAIYEQYF. The CDR3 DNA reads as TGTGCCATCAGTGACCCGTCGAGGCTAGCGATCTACGAGCAGTACTTC. The V call is TRBV10-3, the J call TRBJ2-7; D is possibly TRBD2 (6 bases). The CDR3 extends over 16 amino acids. Germline-derived CDR1 and CDR2 are ENHRY and SYGVKD. The germline V and J ends were trimmed by 3 bases and 3 bases, with 18 bases remaining between them.

The rearrangement joins TRBV6-2 or TRBV6-3 to TRBJ2-1; D possibly matches TRBD1 or TRBD2 (5 bases each). The CDR3 spans 12 residues. V was shortened by 7 bases and J by 11 bases, with 15 bases between the two germline ends. Germline CDR1 is MNHEY and CDR2 is SVGEGT. CDR3 sequence: CASTGVMGQQFF. For the CDR3, the DNA is TGTGCCAGCACCGGGGTTATGGGACAGCAGTTCTTC.

This clonotype is labeled medium-sized. The V and J genes are TRBV12-3 or TRBV12-4 and TRBJ1-2, with a tentative D call TRBD1 (5 bases). The CDR3 runs 15 residues. The V end lost 6 bases, the J end lost 6 bases, and 20 bases lay between the germline ends. This CDR3 is CASSPKGLLGDGYTF. The CDR3, as DNA: TGTGCCAGCAGCCCAAAAGGGTTATTAGGGGATGGCTACACCTTC.